The 21 T cell receptor beta chains listed next were all sequenced from one sample in a study of T cells in localized non-small cell lung cancer. Assay used: immunoSEQ multiplex PCR; TCRdb lists only in-frame clones, some missing. The table lists 25,000 to 35,000 clones, roughly 75% of them singletons. Sequencing was performed on peripheral blood, taken before any cancer treatment. The receptors were sampled from a male donor aged 60 or over with stage III squamous cell lung carcinoma.

The chain combines TRBV4-3 with TRBJ2-3; perhaps TRBD1 as D (6 bases). CDR3 length: 14 residues. Germline-derived CDR1 and CDR2 are LGHNA and YSLEER. Trimming shortened V by 3 bases and J by 8 bases, and 15 bases separated the two germline ends. The CDR3 nucleotides read TGCGCCAGCAGCCATGCTATGGACAGAGCTACGCAGTATTTT. This gives the protein CASSHAMDRATQYF.

The chain is built from TRBV19 and TRBJ2-1, with TRBD2 identical over 10 bases. CDR1 and CDR2 (germline): LNHDA, SQIVND (reference sequence). V lost 2 bases and J lost 4; bases outside the gene matches: 11. The CDR3 is 18 residues long. The CDR3 sequence: CASSIIASGSGLYNEQFF. CDR3 coding DNA: TGTGCCAGTAGTATAATCGCTAGCGGGAGTGGCCTTTACAATGAGCAGTTCTTC.

This clone came up a few times. The chain joins TRBV20-1 to TRBJ2-1; TRBD1 or TRBD2 may be the D gene (5 bases each). V was pared by 5 bases and J by 12 bases, with 14 bases between. This CDR3 is built from 11 residues. Per germline, CDR1 DFQATT and CDR2 SNEGSKA (reference sequence). Here the CDR3 DNA reads TGCAGTGCTGTCACCGGGACCCGGCAGTTCTTC. This sequence encodes CSAVTGTRQFF.

J is TRBJ2-6 and V is TRBV4-3; D is undetermined. CDR3 length: 16 amino acids. The V gene's germline CDR1 is LGHNA and CDR2 YSLEER. V was cut by 6 bases and J by 0 bases, with 12 bases left in between. In DNA, the CDR3 is TGCGCCAGCAGTGCCTTCGGTGTCTCTGGGGCCAACGTCCTGACTTTC. Protein: CASSAFGVSGANVLTF.

This clone was seen just once. V is TRBV7-2 and J is TRBJ1-5; D is perhaps TRBD1 (6 bases). Germline V gene data show CDR1 as SGHTA and CDR2 as FQGNSA. This CDR3 contains 15 residues. The V gene lost 5 bases and the J gene lost 2 bases, with 13 bases spanning the gap. CDR3 region: CASSLQGIGNQPQHF. In DNA form, the CDR3 reads TGTGCCAGCAGCCTACAGGGCATTGGCAATCAGCCCCAGCATTTT.

The rearrangement joins TRBV15 to TRBJ1-2, with 11 bases identical to TRBD1. This CDR3 spans 16 amino acids. Germline trimming cut 8 bases from V and 0 bases from J; bases unmatched to any gene: 8. Looked up from germline, CDR1 is LNHNV and CDR2 is YYDKDF (reference sequence). CDR3 amino acids: CATGQGALYANYGYTF. CDR3 nucleotides: TGTGCCACCGGACAGGGGGCCCTTTACGCTAACTATGGCTACACCTTC.

This clone came up a few times. The DNA for the CDR3 is TGTGCCAGCAGTTACTCGCCAGAGTCCGGGGAGCTGTTTTTT. Its translation is CASSYSPESGELFF. The chain is built from TRBV6-5 and TRBJ2-2; D not resolved. The germline V gene has CDR1 MNHEY and CDR2 SVGAGI. V gave up 0 bases and J gave up 6 bases, with 8 bases separating them. The CDR3 loop spans 14 amino acids.

The chain employs TRBV7-6 and TRBJ2-5; D call uncertain. Looked up from germline, CDR1 is SGHVS and CDR2 is FNYEAQ. Trimming stripped 2 bases from V and 5 bases from J, with 3 bases between. The CDR3 contains 11 residues. The CDR3 region is CASSLKETQYF. The DNA of the CDR3 is TGTGCCAGCAGCTTAAAGGAGACCCAGTACTTC.

The V and J genes are TRBV18 and TRBJ1-6; D may be TRBD1 (5 bases). Between the trimmed V and J ends, which lost 2 bases and 7 bases, there was a span of 12 bases. CDR1 is KGHSH and CDR2 is LQKENI in the germline V gene. The CDR3 consists of 15 residues. CDR3 in amino acids: CASSPKGAGNSPLHF. CDR3 coding DNA: TGTGCCAGCTCACCAAAAGGGGCCGGGAATTCACCCCTCCACTTT.

The V call is TRBV2, the J call TRBJ1-2; D is possibly TRBD1 (6 bases). The CDR3 is made up of 13 amino acids. Per the germline V gene, CDR1 is SNHLY and CDR2 is FYNNEI. Between the trimmed V and J ends, which lost 3 bases and 4 bases, there was a span of 9 bases. DNA of the CDR3: TGTGCCAGCAGTGAGTCGGGGGCCTATGGCTACACCTTC. It translates to CASSESGAYGYTF.

The V call is TRBV2, the J call TRBJ2-5, with D perhaps matching TRBD1 (6 bases). The germline CDR1 and CDR2 sequences are SNHLY and FYNNEI. This CDR3 comprises 14 residues. Trimming shortened V by 3 bases and J by 5 bases, and 13 bases separated the two germline ends. The CDR3 DNA reads TGTGCCAGCAGTGACCACAGGGTGAGGGAGACCCAGTACTTC. This codes for CASSDHRVRETQYF.

This chain connects TRBV5-4 to TRBJ1-4; D is unresolved. Germline loops: CDR1 SGHNT, CDR2 YYREEE (reference sequence). The CDR3 totals 13 residues. V lost 4 bases, J lost 6 bases, and 10 bases lay in between. As DNA, the CDR3 is TGTGCCAGCAGCCATGGATCCGATGAAAAACTGTTTTTT. Translated: CASSHGSDEKLFF. The full variable domain, completed using reference TRBV5-4 and TRBJ1-4, is ETGVTQSPTHLIKTRGQQVTLRCSSQSGHNTVSWYQQALGQGPQFIFQYYREEENGRGNFPPRFSGLQFPNYSSELNVNALELDDSALYLCASSHGSDEKLFFGSGTQLSVL.

This clone is judged medium-sized. The CDR3 region is CASSVGGGGNTIYF. In nucleotides, the CDR3 is TGTGCCAGCAGTGTAGGGGGCGGAGGAAACACCATATATTTT. V usage is TRBV2 and J usage is TRBJ1-3; 7 bases are shared with TRBD1. Unmatched junction bases numbered 4, after V lost 4 bases and J lost 4 bases. The germline V gene has CDR1 SNHLY and CDR2 FYNNEI. This CDR3 comprises 14 residues.

The rearrangement links TRBV5-1 to TRBJ1-1; possible D gene TRBD1, 5 bases. The germline V and J ends were trimmed by 4 bases and 1 base, with 14 bases remaining between them. The CDR3 covers 15 residues. Germline V gene data show CDR1 as SGHRS and CDR2 as YFSETQ. For the CDR3, the DNA is TGCGCCAGCAGCCCGTCTGGGACCCAGAACACTGAAGCTTTCTTT. This sequence encodes CASSPSGTQNTEAFF.

The CDR3 nucleotides are TGTGCCAGCAGCGGCACTAGGCCTTCCTATGGCTACACCTTC. Its translation: CASSGTRPSYGYTF. The rearrangement links TRBV7-8 to TRBJ1-2; D is uncertain. V gave up 5 bases and J gave up 4 bases, with 14 bases separating them. The V gene's germline CDR1 is SGHVS and CDR2 FQNEAQ. The CDR3 consists of 14 residues.

This clone was seen only a few times. V is TRBV5-4 and J is TRBJ1-6; D remains ambiguous. The CDR3 totals 14 residues. Trimming removed 2 bases at V and 10 bases at J, with 13 bases between. The germline gives CDR1 SGHNT, CDR2 YYREEE (reference sequence). The CDR3 reads CASSFLQNGSPLHF. The CDR3 bases are TGTGCCAGCAGCTTCCTACAGAACGGGTCACCCCTCCACTTT.

This clone was seen a single time. A read error may account for a junction end that differs from germline. The rearrangement joins TRBV7-2 to TRBJ1-1; D may be TRBD1 (6 bases). This CDR3 spans 16 amino acids. Germline V lookup: CDR1 SGHTA, CDR2 FQGNSA. The CDR3 bases are TGTGCAAGCAGCTTAGGGTCGTTGGGGGGGCGGACTGAAGCTTTCTTT. Its translation is CASSLGSLGGRTEAFF. Supplemented by reference TRBV7-2 and TRBJ1-1, the full variable domain reads GAGVSQSPSNKVTEKGKDVELRCDPISGHTALYWYRQSLGQGLEFLIYFQGNSAPDKSGLPSDRFSAERTGGSVSTLTIQRTQQEDSAVYLCASSLGSLGGRTEAFFGQGTRLTVV.

V gene TRBV10-3 combines with J gene TRBJ1-2; D unclear. Deletions cut 7 bases from V and 3 bases from J, with 18 bases between. The germline gives CDR1 ENHRY, CDR2 SYGVKD. This CDR3 is built from 15 residues. The CDR3 sequence: CAINVGKGRHYGYTF. Here the CDR3 DNA reads TGTGCCATCAACGTTGGTAAGGGAAGACACTATGGCTACACCTTC.

The chain couples TRBV2 to TRBJ1-1, with D unresolved. V was pared by 8 bases and J by 2 bases, with 6 bases between. Germline V CDR1 and CDR2: SNHLY, FYNNEI. This CDR3 is built from 11 residues. The CDR3 DNA follows: TGTGCCAGCGTGTTAAACACTGAAGCTTTCTTT. Translating it yields CASVLNTEAFF.

The CDR3 DNA sequence: TGTGCCAGCAGCTTAATCACAGGGCATAGGGAGCAGTTCTTC. This codes for CASSLITGHREQFF. This chain uses TRBV7-9 with TRBJ2-1, with TRBD1 as a possible D gene (6 bases). In germline, CDR1 is SEHNR, CDR2 FQNEAQ (reference sequence). V gave up 2 bases and J gave up 10 bases, with 15 bases separating them. The CDR3 totals 14 residues. Drawing the rest from reference TRBV7-9 and TRBJ2-1, the complete variable domain is DTGVSQNPRHKITKRGQNVTFRCDPISEHNRLYWYRQTLGQGPEFLTYFQNEAQLEKSRLLSDRFSAERPKGSFSTLEIQRTEQGDSAMYLCASSLITGHREQFFGPGTRLTVL.

The V and J genes are TRBV6-1 and TRBJ2-2; TRBD2 might be the D (5 bases). Trimming took 10 bases from V and 1 from J, leaving 16 bases between them. The CDR3 extends over 15 amino acids. The V gene's germline CDR1 is MNHNS and CDR2 SASEGT. The DNA for the CDR3 is TGTGCCACGAAAGCGGCGGCCCAGAACACCGGGGAGCTGTTTTTT. It encodes CATKAAAQNTGELFF.